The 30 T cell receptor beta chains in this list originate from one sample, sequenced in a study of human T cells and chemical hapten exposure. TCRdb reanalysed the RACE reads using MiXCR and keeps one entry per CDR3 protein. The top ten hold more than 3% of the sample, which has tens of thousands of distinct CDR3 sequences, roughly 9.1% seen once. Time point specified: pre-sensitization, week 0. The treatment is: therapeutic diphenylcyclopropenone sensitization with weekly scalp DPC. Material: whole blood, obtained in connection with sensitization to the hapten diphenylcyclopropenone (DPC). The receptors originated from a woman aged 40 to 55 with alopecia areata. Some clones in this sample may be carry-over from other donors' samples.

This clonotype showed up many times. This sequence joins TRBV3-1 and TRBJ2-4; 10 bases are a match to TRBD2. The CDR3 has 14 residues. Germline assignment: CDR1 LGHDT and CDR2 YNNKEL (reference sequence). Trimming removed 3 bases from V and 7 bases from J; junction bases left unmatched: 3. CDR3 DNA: TGTGCCAGCAGCCATGGTAGCGGGGGGAACATTCAGTACTTC. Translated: CASSHGSGGNIQYF.

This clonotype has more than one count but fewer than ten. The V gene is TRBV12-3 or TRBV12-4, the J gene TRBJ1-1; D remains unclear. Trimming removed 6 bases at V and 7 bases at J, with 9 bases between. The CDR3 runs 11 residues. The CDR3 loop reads CASSPMGEAFF. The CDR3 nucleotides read TGTGCCAGCAGCCCCATGGGTGAAGCTTTCTTT.

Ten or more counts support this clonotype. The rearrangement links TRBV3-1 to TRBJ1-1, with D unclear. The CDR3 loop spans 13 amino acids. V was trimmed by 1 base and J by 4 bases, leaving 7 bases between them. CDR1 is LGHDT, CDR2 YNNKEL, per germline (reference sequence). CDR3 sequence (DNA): TGTGCCAGCAGCCAAGGTGAGGGCACTGAAGCTTTCTTT. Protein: CASSQGEGTEAFF.

In DNA, the CDR3 is TGCAGTGCTAGAGATCTAGCGGGGGTAACAGATACGCAGTATTTT. It translates to CSARDLAGVTDTQYF. V and J are TRBV20-1 and TRBJ2-3; 10 positions agree with TRBD2. The V and J ends lost 0 bases and 3 bases, in that order; junction bases with no gene match: 3. Germline loops: CDR1 DFQATT, CDR2 SNEGSKA (reference sequence). This CDR3 has 15 amino acids.

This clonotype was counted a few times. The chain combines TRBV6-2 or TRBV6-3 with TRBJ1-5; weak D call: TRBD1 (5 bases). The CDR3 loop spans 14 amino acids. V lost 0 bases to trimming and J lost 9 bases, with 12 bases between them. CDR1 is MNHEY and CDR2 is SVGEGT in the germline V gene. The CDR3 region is CASSYSGDSGPQHF. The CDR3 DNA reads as TGTGCCAGCAGTTACTCAGGGGATTCGGGGCCCCAGCATTTT.

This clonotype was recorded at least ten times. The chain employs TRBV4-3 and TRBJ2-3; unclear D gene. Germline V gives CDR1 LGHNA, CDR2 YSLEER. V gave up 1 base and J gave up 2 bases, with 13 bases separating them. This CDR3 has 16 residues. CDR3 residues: CASSQGTGVLTDTQYF. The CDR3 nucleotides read TGCGCCAGCAGCCAAGGAACTGGGGTGCTCACAGATACGCAGTATTTT.

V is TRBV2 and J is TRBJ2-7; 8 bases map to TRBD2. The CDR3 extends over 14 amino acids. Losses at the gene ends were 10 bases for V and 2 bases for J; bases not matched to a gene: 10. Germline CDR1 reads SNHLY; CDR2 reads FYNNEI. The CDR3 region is CATGRLASTYEQYF. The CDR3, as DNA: TGTGCCACAGGGAGACTAGCGTCTACCTACGAGCAGTACTTC.

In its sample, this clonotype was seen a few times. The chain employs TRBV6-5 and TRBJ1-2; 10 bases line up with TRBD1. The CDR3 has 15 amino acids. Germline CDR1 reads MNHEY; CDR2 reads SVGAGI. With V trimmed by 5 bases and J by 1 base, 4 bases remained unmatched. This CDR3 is CASSPTGGRNYGYTF. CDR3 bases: TGTGCCAGCAGTCCGACAGGGGGCCGTAACTATGGCTACACCTTC.

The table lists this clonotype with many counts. The CDR3 bases are TGTGCCAGCAGCCGGGGACAGGGGGAAGAGACCCAGTACTTC. Amino acid sequence: CASSRGQGEETQYF. The V call is TRBV11-2, the J call TRBJ2-5, with 11 nucleotides matching TRBD1. The CDR3 sequence is 14 residues long. V shed 5 bases and J 3 bases; nucleotides not matched to a gene: 2. CDR1 and CDR2 from the germline V gene are SGHAT and FQNNGV.

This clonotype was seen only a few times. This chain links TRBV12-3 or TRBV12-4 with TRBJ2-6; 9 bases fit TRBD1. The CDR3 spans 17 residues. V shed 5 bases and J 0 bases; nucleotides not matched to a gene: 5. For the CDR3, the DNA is TGTGCCAGCAGTCCTGGGACAGGGAGCTCTGGGGCCAACGTCCTGACTTTC. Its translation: CASSPGTGSSGANVLTF.

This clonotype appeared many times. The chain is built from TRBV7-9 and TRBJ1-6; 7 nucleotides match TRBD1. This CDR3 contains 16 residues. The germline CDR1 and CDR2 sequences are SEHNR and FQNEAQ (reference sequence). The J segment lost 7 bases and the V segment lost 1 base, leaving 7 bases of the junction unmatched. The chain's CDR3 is CASSLGQGVGNSPLHF. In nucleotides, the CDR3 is TGTGCCAGCAGCTTAGGACAGGGCGTTGGGAATTCACCCCTCCACTTT.

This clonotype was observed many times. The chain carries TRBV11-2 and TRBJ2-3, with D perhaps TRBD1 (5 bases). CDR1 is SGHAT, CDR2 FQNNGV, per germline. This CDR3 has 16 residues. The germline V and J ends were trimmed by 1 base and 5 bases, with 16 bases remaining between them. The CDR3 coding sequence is TGTGCCAGCAGCTTAGTACGCGCAGGGCGCGGAGATACGCAGTATTTT. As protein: CASSLVRAGRGDTQYF.

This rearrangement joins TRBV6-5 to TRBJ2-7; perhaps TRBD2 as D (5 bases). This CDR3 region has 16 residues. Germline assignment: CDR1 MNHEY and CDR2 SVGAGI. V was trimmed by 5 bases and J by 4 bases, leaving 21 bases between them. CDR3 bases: TGTGCCAGCAGTCGCGGCCTGGATGTGAGAGGGTACGAGCAGTACTTC. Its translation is CASSRGLDVRGYEQYF.

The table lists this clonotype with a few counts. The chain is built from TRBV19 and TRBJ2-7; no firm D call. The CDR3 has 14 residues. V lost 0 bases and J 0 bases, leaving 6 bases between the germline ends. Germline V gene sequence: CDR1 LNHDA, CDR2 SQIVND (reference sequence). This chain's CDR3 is CASSIDQGSYEQYF. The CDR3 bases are TGTGCCAGTAGTATAGATCAAGGCTCCTACGAGCAGTACTTC. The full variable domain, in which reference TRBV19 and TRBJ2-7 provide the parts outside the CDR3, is DGGITQSPKYLFRKEGQNVTLSCEQNLNHDAMYWYRQDPGQGLRLIYYSQIVNDFQKGDIAEGYSVSREKKESFPLTVTSAQKNPTAFYLCASSIDQGSYEQYFGPGTRLTVT.

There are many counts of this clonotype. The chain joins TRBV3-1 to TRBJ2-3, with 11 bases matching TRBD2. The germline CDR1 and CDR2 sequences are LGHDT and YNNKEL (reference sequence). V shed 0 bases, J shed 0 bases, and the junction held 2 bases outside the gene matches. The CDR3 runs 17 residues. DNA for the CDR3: TGTGCCAGCAGCCAAGAGCTAGCGGGAGGTAGCACAGATACGCAGTATTTT. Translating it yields CASSQELAGGSTDTQYF.

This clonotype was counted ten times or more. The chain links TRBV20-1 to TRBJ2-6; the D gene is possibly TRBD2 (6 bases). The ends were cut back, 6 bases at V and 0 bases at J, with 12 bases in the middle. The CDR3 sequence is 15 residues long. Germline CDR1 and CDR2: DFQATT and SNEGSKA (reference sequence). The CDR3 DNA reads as TGCAGTGCCGCGGGACCGTTCTCTGGGGCCAACGTCCTGACTTTC. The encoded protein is CSAAGPFSGANVLTF.

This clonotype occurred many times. The CDR3 is CASSQGQVSYTF. The DNA of the CDR3 is TGTGCCAGCAGCCAAGGCCAGGTCAGCTACACCTTC. This chain connects TRBV3-1 to TRBJ1-2; D is unresolved. Germline V gives CDR1 LGHDT, CDR2 YNNKEL (reference sequence). The CDR3 consists of 12 residues. The ends were cut back, 1 base at V and 9 bases at J, with 9 bases in the middle. Filled out from reference TRBV3-1 and TRBJ1-2, the complete variable domain reads DTAVSQTPKYLVTQMGNDKSIKCEQNLGHDTMYWYKQDSKKFLKIMFSYNNKELIINETVPNRFSPKSPDKAHLNLHINSLELGDSAVYFCASSQGQVSYTFGSGTRLTVV.

The CDR3 protein is CASSLGDGELFF. The CDR3 nucleotides read TGCGCCAGCAGCTTGGGGGACGGTGAGCTGTTTTTT. The chain recombines TRBV5-1 with TRBJ2-2; D might be TRBD1 or TRBD2, each matching 5 bases. From germline, CDR1 is SGHRS and CDR2 YFSETQ. The CDR3 runs to 12 residues. With 0 bases removed from V and 11 bases from J, the gap between germline ends came to 8 bases. The full variable domain, with the rest looked up from reference TRBV5-1 and TRBJ2-2, is KAGVTQTPRYLIKTRGQQVTLSCSPISGHRSVSWYQQTPGQGLQFLFEYFSETQRNKGNFPGRFSGRQFSNSRSEMNVSTLELGDSALYLCASSLGDGELFFGEGSRLTVL.

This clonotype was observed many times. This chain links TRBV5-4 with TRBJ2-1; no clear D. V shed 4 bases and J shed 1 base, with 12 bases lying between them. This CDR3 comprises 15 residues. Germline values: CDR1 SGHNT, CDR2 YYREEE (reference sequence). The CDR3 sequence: CASSRARQSYNEQFF. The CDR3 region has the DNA TGTGCCAGCAGCCGGGCCCGGCAGTCCTACAATGAGCAGTTCTTC.

CDR3 protein: CASSLRGINTEAFF. The CDR3 nucleotides are TGTGCCAGCAGCTTACGGGGGATCAACACTGAAGCTTTCTTT. The chain uses TRBV13 and TRBJ1-1; tentative D call: TRBD1 (5 bases). With 2 bases removed from V and 2 bases from J, the gap between germline ends came to 9 bases. The CDR3 length is 14 residues. Germline V gene lookup returns CDR1 PRHDT and CDR2 FYEKMQ (reference sequence). The full variable domain, with the rest looked up from reference TRBV13 and TRBJ1-1, is AAGVIQSPRHLIKEKRETATLKCYPIPRHDTVYWYQQGPGQDPQFLISFYEKMQSDKGSIPDRFSAQQFSDYHSELNMSSLELGDSALYFCASSLRGINTEAFFGQGTRLTVV.

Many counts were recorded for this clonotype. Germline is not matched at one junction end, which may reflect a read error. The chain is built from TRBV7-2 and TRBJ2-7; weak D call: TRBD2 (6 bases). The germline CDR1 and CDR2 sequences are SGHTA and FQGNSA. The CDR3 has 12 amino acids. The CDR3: CASSLGGVVGSF. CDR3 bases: TGTGCCAGCAGCTTAGGGGGGGTGGTAGGGTCCTTC.

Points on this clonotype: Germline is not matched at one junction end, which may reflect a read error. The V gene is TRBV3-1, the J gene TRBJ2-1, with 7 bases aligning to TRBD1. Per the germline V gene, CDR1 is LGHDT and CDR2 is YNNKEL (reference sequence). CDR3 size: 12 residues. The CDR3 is CASSQSGTVRTF. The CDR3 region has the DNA TGTGCCAGCAGCCAGTCTGGGACAGTCCGTACCTTC.

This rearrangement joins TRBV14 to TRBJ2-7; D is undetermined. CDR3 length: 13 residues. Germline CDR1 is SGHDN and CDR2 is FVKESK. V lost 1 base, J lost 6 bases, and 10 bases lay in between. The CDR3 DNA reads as TGTGCCAGCAGCCAAGTGTTGGTTGGCGAGCAGTACTTC. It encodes CASSQVLVGEQYF.

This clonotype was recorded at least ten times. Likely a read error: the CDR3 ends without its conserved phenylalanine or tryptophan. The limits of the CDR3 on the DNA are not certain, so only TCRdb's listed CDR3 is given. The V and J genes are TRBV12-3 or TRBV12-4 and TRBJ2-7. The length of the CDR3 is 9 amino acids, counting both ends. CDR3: CASSPECEI.

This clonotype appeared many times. The CDR3 sequence: CASSRQGREKLFF. The DNA of the CDR3 is TGTGCCAGCTCTCGGCAGGGGAGAGAAAAACTGTTTTTT. The chain recombines TRBV18 with TRBJ1-4; D might be TRBD1 (6 bases). The CDR3 length is 13 residues. CDR1 is KGHSH, CDR2 LQKENI, per germline. V lost 6 bases, J lost 8 bases, and 13 bases lay in between.

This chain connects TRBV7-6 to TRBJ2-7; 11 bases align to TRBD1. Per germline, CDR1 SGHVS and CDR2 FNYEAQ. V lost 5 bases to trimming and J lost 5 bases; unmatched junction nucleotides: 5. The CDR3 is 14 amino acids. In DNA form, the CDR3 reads TGTGCCAGCAGCGAGGGACAGGGGGGGAACGAGCAGTACTTC. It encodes CASSEGQGGNEQYF.

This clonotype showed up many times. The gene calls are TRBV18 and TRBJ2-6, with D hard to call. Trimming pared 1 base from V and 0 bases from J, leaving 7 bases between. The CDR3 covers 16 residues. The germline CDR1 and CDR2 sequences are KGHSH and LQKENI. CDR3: CASSPLIPSGANVLTF. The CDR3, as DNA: TGTGCCAGCTCACCACTCATCCCCTCTGGGGCCAACGTCCTGACTTTC.

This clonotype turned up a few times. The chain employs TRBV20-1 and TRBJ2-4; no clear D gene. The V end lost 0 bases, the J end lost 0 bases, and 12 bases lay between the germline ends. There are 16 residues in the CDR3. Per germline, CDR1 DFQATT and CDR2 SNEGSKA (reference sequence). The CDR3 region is CSARDHKDLAKNIQYF. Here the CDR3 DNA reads TGCAGTGCTAGAGACCACAAAGATCTAGCCAAAAACATTCAGTACTTC.

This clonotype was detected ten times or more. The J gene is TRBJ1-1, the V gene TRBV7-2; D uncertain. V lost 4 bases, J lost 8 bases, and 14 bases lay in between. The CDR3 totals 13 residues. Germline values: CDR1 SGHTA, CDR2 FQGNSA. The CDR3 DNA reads TGTGCCAGCAGCTCCCCCCCAGGCAGAGAAGCTTTCTTT. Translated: CASSSPPGREAFF.

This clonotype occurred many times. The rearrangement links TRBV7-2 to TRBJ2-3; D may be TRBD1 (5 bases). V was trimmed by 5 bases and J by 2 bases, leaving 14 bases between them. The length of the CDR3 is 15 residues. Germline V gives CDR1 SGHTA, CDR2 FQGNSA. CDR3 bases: TGTGCCAGCAGCGAATACAGGAGATACACAGATACGCAGTATTTT. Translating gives CASSEYRRYTDTQYF.